This is a list of T cell receptor beta chains from one sample in a study of vaccination and CD4 T cells after COVID-19. Their antigens are not known. From the PCR reads, TCRdb called clonotypes with MiXCR, one entry per CDR3 protein. Of 15,000 to 20,000 distinct CDR3 sequences listed, under 30% were seen once; the top ten hold approximately 15%. The specimen was cultured CD4+ T cells from blood. These receptors all stem from a human donor with COVID-19. The CDR3 runs from the conserved cysteine through the conserved F or W. A D gene is named only where the DNA matches it firmly. The size of a clone is reported for some rows only, either as once, few or many, or as a class for expanded clones.

>few|.|TRBJ2-5|TRBV20-1
TGCAGTGCCCCCCACTCGGCGGATCAAGAGACCCAGTACTTC
CSAPHSADQETQYF
>.|.|TRBJ2-1|TRBV7-2
TGTGCCAGCAGCCCTAGCGTGGATGAGCAGTTCTTC
CASSPSVDEQFF
>medium-sized|TRBD1|TRBJ1-2|TRBV6-5
TGTGCCAGCAGTTACGGGACAGGGTCCCTCGGTGGCTACACCTTC
CASSYGTGSLGGYTF
>few|.|TRBJ2-7|TRBV20-1
TGCAGTGCTTGGACCTACGAGCAGTACTTC
CSAWTYEQYF
>few|.|TRBJ1-3|TRBV6-1
TGTGCCAGCCGGGACGGATTTAGCTCTGGAAACACCATATATTTT
CASRDGFSSGNTIYF
>.|TRBD2|TRBJ2-7|TRBV6-2/TRBV6-3
TGTGCCAGCAGAACCCTGTCCGCGACTAGCGGGGGGAAACTTGACGAGCAGTACTTC
CASRTLSATSGGKLDEQYF
>.|.|TRBJ2-3|TRBV6-2/TRBV6-3
TGTGCCAGCAGTTATCGGGCTGCAGATACGCAGTATTTT
CASSYRAADTQYF
>few|.|TRBJ1-5|TRBV9
TGTGCCAGCAGCCAACGCGGTGAACCGAATCAGCCCCAGCATTTT
CASSQRGEPNQPQHF
>medium-sized|.|TRBJ1-6|TRBV6-5
TGTGCCAGCAGTTACGACCCTCTTTCACCCCTCCACTTT
CASSYDPLSPLHF
>few|.|TRBJ2-4|TRBV1
TGCACCAGCAGCCAAGACGGGGTAGGCGACATTCAGTACTTC
CTSSQDGVGDIQYF
>.|TRBD2|TRBJ2-5|TRBV11-2
TGTGCCAGCAGCCCAGGGACTAGCGGGGTCTATCAAGAGACCCAGTACTTC
CASSPGTSGVYQETQYF
>few|.|TRBJ1-1|TRBV20-1
TGCAGTGCTAGAGTACACAAGAACACTGAAGCTTTCTTT
CSARVHKNTEAFF
>few|TRBD1|TRBJ1-2|TRBV27
TGTGCCAGCAGTTTAGAGAGGTCAGGGGGTCACTATGGCTACACCTTC
CASSLERSGGHYGYTF
>.|.|TRBJ1-1|TRBV7-9
TGTGCCAGCAGCTGGGAGGACACTGAAGCTTTCTTT
CASSWEDTEAFF
>few|.|TRBJ2-5|TRBV15
TGTGCCACCAGCAGAGATCGGGGGGCAGGCGTGACCCAGTACTTC
CATSRDRGAGVTQYF
>medium-sized|TRBD1|TRBJ1-1|TRBV20-1
TGCAGTGCTAGAGTAGCCAGGGGGGATGGTACCGAAGCTTTCTTT
CSARVARGDGTEAFF
>.|.|TRBJ2-5|TRBV20-1
TGCAGTGCTAGAGATCCGAGGGGTGGAAAGGAGACCCAGTACTTC
CSARDPRGGKETQYF
>.|.|TRBJ1-2|TRBV6-2/TRBV6-3
TGTGCCAGCAGGAGTACGGGATCCACCGACGGCTACACCTTC
CASRSTGSTDGYTF
>.|.|TRBJ2-6|TRBV4-3
TGCGCCAGCAGCCAAGAACCAGGGTCGTCCTCTGGGGCCAACGTCCTGACTTTC
CASSQEPGSSSGANVLTF
>few|.|TRBJ2-7|TRBV7-9
TGTGCCAGCAGCCCCCCCTTCAGGACAGCCGTTTACGAGCAGTACTTC
CASSPPFRTAVYEQYF
>few|.|TRBJ2-5|TRBV7-7
TGTGCTAGCAGCCGACACAGTCTTGAGACCCAGTACTTC
CASSRHSLETQYF
>.|TRBD1|TRBJ1-2|TRBV20-1
TGCAGTGCTGACGGAGGGACAGGGAAGGCCTATGGCTACACCTTC
CSADGGTGKAYGYTF
>few|TRBD1|TRBJ2-3|TRBV7-6
TGTGCCAGCATCCGGGACATACCGGGACAGGGGTCCTTCGGGGATACGCAGTATTTT
CASIRDIPGQGSFGDTQYF
>.|TRBD2|TRBJ2-5|TRBV6-1
TGTGCCAGCAGTGAACTAGCGGGGGGGCCAGAGACCCAGTACTTC
CASSELAGGPETQYF
>.|TRBD2|TRBJ2-4|TRBV19
TGTGCCAGTAGTCCCTCAAACGGGAGGAGCATTCAGTACTTC
CASSPSNGRSIQYF
>.|.|TRBJ1-5|TRBV7-6
TGTGCCAGCAGCCTTCGGTCCAACATGCCCCAGCATTTT
CASSLRSNMPQHF
>.|.|TRBJ1-2|TRBV7-2
TGTGCCAGCAGCAGAACAGGGAACTTAAGAGGCTACACCTTC
CASSRTGNLRGYTF
>.|TRBD1|TRBJ1-5|TRBV7-7
TGTGCTAGCAGCAACAAAGGACAGGATTGTGCCTTCCGGCCCCAGCATTTT
CASSNKGQDCAFRPQHF
>.|TRBD1|TRBJ2-4|TRBV6-1
TGTGCCAGCACTGGGACAGGATCTTTAGCCAAAAACATTCAGTACTTC
CASTGTGSLAKNIQYF
>few|.|TRBJ1-6|TRBV7-9
TGTGCCAGCACCCAGGGGTTTTCACCCCTCCACTTT
CASTQGFSPLHF
>few|.|TRBJ1-5|TRBV7-9
TGTGCCAGCAGCTTAAATACGGATTATCAGCCCCAGCATTTT
CASSLNTDYQPQHF
>.|.|TRBJ1-3|TRBV14
TGTGCCAGCAGCCAAGAAGTACAAGGAAACACCATATATTTT
CASSQEVQGNTIYF
>.|.|TRBJ2-2|TRBV20-1
TGCAGTGCTAGAGGGCAGGGATCCCGGAACACCGGGGAGCTGTTTTTT
CSARGQGSRNTGELFF
>.|.|TRBJ1-2|TRBV2
TGTGCCAGCAGTGACTCACAGGCCTATGGCTACACCTTC
CASSDSQAYGYTF
>.|.|TRBJ2-3|TRBV5-4
TGTGCCAGCAGCGAGAACAGGAGGTTCACAGATACGCAGTATTTT
CASSENRRFTDTQYF
>.|TRBD2|TRBJ2-2|TRBV20-1
TGCAGTGCTGGTAGAGCGGGGGCCATCACCGGGGAGCTGTTTTTT
CSAGRAGAITGELFF
>.|.|TRBJ1-5|TRBV28
TGTGCCAGCAGTTTGAGGGGTCAGCCCCAGCATTTT
CASSLRGQPQHF
>.|.|TRBJ1-2|TRBV11-1
TGTGCCAGCAGCCAACAGGGCCGTCGGGGCTACACCTTC
CASSQQGRRGYTF
>few|.|TRBJ2-7|TRBV6-1
TGTGCCAGCAGGCGGGACAACGGGGCCTCCTACGAGCAGTACTTC
CASRRDNGASYEQYF
>.|.|TRBJ1-2|TRBV11-1
TGTGCCAGCAGCGCGGGACGCGTGGGGGGGTATGGCTACACCTTC
CASSAGRVGGYGYTF
>.|TRBD1|TRBJ2-7|TRBV7-2
TGTGCCAGCAGCGTTGGGACAGCGGTCCGGGAGCAGTACTTC
CASSVGTAVREQYF
>.|.|TRBJ2-1|TRBV5-4
TGTGCCAGCAGCTTTGGAGGTAAGACACACAATGAGCAGTTCTTC
CASSFGGKTHNEQFF
>.|TRBD1|TRBJ1-1|TRBV7-9
TGTGCCAGCAGCTCCCGACAGGGATGGACTAACACTGAAGCTTTCTTT
CASSSRQGWTNTEAFF
>few|.|TRBJ1-2|TRBV6-1
TGTGCCACCCCAGCTCCATTCCCGGTCAGGGAGGGTAACTATGGCTACACCTTC
CATPAPFPVREGNYGYTF
>few|.|TRBJ2-1|TRBV2
TGTGCCAGCAGTGAACGGCAGGGTGGAAGCAATGAGCAGTTCTTC
CASSERQGGSNEQFF
>.|.|TRBJ1-1|TRBV12-1
TGTGCCAGCAGCGAAACTGTCCATAAGAACACTGAAGCTTTCTTT
CASSETVHKNTEAFF